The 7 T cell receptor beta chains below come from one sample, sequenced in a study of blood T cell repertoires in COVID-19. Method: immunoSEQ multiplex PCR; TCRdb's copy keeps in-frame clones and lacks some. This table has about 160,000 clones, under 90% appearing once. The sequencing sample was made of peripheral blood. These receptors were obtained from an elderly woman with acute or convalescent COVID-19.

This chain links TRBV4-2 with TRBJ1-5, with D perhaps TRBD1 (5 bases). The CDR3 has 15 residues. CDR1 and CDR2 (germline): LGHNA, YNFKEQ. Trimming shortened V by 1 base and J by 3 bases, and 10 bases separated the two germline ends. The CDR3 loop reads CASSQGAGPNQPQHF. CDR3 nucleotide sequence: TGTGCCAGCAGCCAAGGGGCGGGACCCAATCAGCCCCAGCATTTT.

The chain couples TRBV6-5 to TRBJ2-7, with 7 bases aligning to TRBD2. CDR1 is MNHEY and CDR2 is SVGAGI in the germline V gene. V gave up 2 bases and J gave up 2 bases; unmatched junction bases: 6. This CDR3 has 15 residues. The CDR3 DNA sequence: TGTGCCAGCAGTTACAGGCCTAGCGGTACCTACGAGCAGTACTTC. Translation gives CASSYRPSGTYEQYF.

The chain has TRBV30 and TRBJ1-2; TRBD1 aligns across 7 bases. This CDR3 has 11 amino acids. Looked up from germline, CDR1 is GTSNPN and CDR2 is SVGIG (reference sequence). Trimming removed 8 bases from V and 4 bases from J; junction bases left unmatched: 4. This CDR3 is CAGYRGYGYTF. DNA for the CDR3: TGTGCCGGGTACAGGGGCTATGGCTACACCTTC. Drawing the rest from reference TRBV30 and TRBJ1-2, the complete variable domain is SQTIHQWPATLVQPVGSPLSLECTVEGTSNPNLYWYRQAAGRGLQLLFYSVGIGQISSEVPQNLSASRPQDRQFILSSKKLLLSDSGFYLCAGYRGYGYTFGSGTRLTVV.

CDR3 sequence: CASSPSSGDSYNEQFF. In nucleotides, the CDR3 is TGTGCCAGCTCACCCTCTAGCGGGGATTCCTACAATGAGCAGTTCTTC. The gene calls are TRBV18 and TRBJ2-1; 9 bases fit TRBD2. This CDR3 has 16 residues. After removal of 3 bases from V and 1 base from J, the junction contained 4 bases not matched to a gene. CDR1 KGHSH and CDR2 LQKENI come from the germline V gene.

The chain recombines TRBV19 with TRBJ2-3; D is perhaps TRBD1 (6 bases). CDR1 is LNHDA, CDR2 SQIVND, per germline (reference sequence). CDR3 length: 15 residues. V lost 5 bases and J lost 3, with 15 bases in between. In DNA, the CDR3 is TGTGCCAGTAGTTCCCCGGGACAAGTAACAGATACGCAGTATTTT. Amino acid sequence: CASSSPGQVTDTQYF.

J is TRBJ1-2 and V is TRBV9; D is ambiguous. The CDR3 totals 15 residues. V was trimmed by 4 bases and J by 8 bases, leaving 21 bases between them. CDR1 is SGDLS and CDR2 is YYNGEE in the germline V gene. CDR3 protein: CASSKGGGERQGYTF. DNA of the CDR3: TGTGCCAGCAGCAAAGGTGGCGGAGAAAGGCAGGGCTACACCTTC.

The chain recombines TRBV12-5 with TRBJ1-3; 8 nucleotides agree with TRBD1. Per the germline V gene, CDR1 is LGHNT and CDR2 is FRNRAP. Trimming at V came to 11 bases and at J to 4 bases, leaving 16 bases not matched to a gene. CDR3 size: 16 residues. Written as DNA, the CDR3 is TGTGCTCAGATATTAACCCGGACAGGGAGAGGAAACACCATATATTTT. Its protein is CAQILTRTGRGNTIYF. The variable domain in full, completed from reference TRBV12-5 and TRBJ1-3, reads DARVTQTPRHKVTEMGQEVTMRCQPILGHNTVFWYRQTMMQGLELLAYFRNRAPLDDSGMPKDRFSAEMPDATLATLKIQPSEPRDSAVYFCAQILTRTGRGNTIYFGEGSWLTVV.